This T cell receptor (beta chain) came from a study of blood T cell repertoires in COVID-19. Study as a whole: Acute-phase and convalescent COVID-19 samples originated in the United States, Italy and Spain. T cells, B-cell-depleted T cells, or PBMCs supplied cDNA or gDNA.

Per the original methods: By means of reference gene primer amplification, nucleated cell counts were estimated. The assay was immunoSEQ multiplex PCR, and TCRdb's table has in-frame clones only and misses some. V and J calls and clone size are as listed in that table; D and trimming were resolved from the DNA. This sample has some 15,000 clones, with about 88% found just once. Trimming took off 2 bases at V and 7 bases at J, with 11 bases between the two ends. The CDR3 length is 13 residues. Germline CDR1 and CDR2: SGHTA and FQGNSA. Sequenced input: peripheral blood. V is TRBV7-2 and J is TRBJ2-5, with unresolved D. This clonotype was obtained from a human donor in a cohort sampled during active COVID-19. This CDR3 is CASSLFELRTQYF. The CDR3, as DNA: TGTGCCAGCAGCTTATTTGAACTTCGGACCCAGTACTTC.